This T cell receptor beta chain was identified in a study of glioma-infiltrating T cells after dendritic cell vaccination. Study findings and constraints: Higher TCR clonality did not directly relate to longer survival.

The time point is: after dendritic cell vaccination, including at tumor progression/relapse. The immunoSEQ assay amplified TCRB CDR3 from up to roughly 2 ug DNA. The table came from immunoSEQ multiplex PCR; TCRdb's copy has only in-frame clones and leaves some out. Among more than 85,000 clones, 90% were seen once, and the ten largest hold 2.5% to 3%. This CDR3 has 13 amino acids. Looked up from germline, CDR1 is KGHSH and CDR2 is LQKENI. Deletions cut 3 bases from V and 6 bases from J, with 11 bases between. To note about this clone: No antigen is known for it.

The sequenced sample was blood, obtained after dendritic cell vaccination. This receptor was obtained from a human donor with glioblastoma. The chain uses TRBV18 and TRBJ1-2, with a possible D match to TRBD1 (6 bases). The chain's CDR3 is CASSPGTPNGYTF. The CDR3 DNA sequence: TGTGCCAGCTCACCCGGGACACCCAATGGCTACACCTTC. The full variable domain, completed using reference TRBV18 and TRBJ1-2, is NAGVMQNPRHLVRRRGQEARLRCSPMKGHSHVYWYRQLPEEGLKFMVYLQKENIIDESGMPKERFSAEFPKEGPSILRIQQVVRGDSAAYFCASSPGTPNGYTFGSGTRLTVV.